The sequence of this TCR beta chain was determined in a study of post-analysis software for immune sequencing data. On the study more broadly: Recorded disease courses covered relapsing-remitting, secondary progressive and progressive-relapsing multiple sclerosis. Some patients had no subtype annotation.

Per the germline V gene, CDR1 is MDHEN and CDR2 is SYDVKM. The CDR3 sequence is 16 residues long. In this sample, this clonotype turned up a few times. Its specificity is not known. Sequencing libraries made from TCR beta cDNA carried unique molecular identifiers. There were roughly 0.9 to 10 million T cells, and about 540,000 cDNA molecules came from them. TCRdb used MiXCR to reprocess the PCR reads, holding one entry per CDR3 protein. Seen here are 430,000 or so distinct CDR3 sequences, 39% observed once, and the top ten hold 7.5% to 8.5%. Study observations and caveats: Co-batched samples clustered tightly together by F measure. Relative to controls, patients with multiple sclerosis showed significantly lower normalized Chao1 diversity. Five or six TRBV segments, TRBV5-6, TRBV5-1 and TRBV20-1 among them, were found more frequent in patients than controls.

This receptor was obtained from a girl aged 2 to 9 with multiple sclerosis. The genes are TRBV28 and TRBJ2-5, with no clear D. The J call may be mistaken, given a closer DNA end match to TRBJ2-7. The material sequenced was blood. In DNA, the CDR3 is TGTGCCAGCAGTTTCCCATTCCGACGTGTAGGCTACGAGCAGTACTTC. This translates into CASSFPFRRVGYEQYF.